A single sample gave rise to the 3 T cell receptor beta chains below, sequenced in a study of T-cell reconstitution after alpha-beta-depleted transplantation in children (dated by TCRdb to about 2016). To prepare the library, PCR was applied. This sample was sequenced with an Illumina HiSeq 2500. TCR libraries were prepared with molecular barcoding, using unique molecular identifiers to normalize TCRbeta repertoire quantification. TCRdb trimmed public reads at Q25 via fastp, called clones via MiXCR and kept in-frame beta chains. Rows with a matching CDR3 protein are joined into one entry that keeps the most common DNA and genes. The sample table lists 700,000 to 950,000 distinct CDR3 sequences, roughly 15% of them with a count of one. The ten top clones hold roughly 5% of the sample. The treatment or condition label for this specimen denotes: allogeneic hematopoietic cell transplantation with graft depleted of TCRalphabeta T cells and CD19 B cells.

This specimen consisted of PBMCs, mostly from graft donor cells, obtained 360 days after TCRalphabeta/CD19-depleted stem cell transplant. The receptors were gathered from a male patient aged 10 to 17 who had a stem cell transplant for acute lymphoblastic leukemia, so the T cells may come from the graft donor.

This clonotype showed up just a few times. This chain uses TRBV11-2 with TRBJ2-2; a weak D match, TRBD2 (5 bases). V lost 3 bases, J lost 3 bases, and 11 bases lay in between. This CDR3 region has 15 residues. The germline V gene has CDR1 SGHAT and CDR2 FQNNGV. The CDR3 here is CASSFRSGYTGELFF. The CDR3, as DNA: TGTGCCAGCAGCTTTAGGAGCGGATACACCGGGGAGCTGTTTTTT.

The chain recombines TRBV14 with TRBJ2-7; tentative D call: TRBD2 (6 bases). The V end was cut by 0 bases, the J end by 2 bases, with 11 bases between. Germline V lookup: CDR1 SGHDN, CDR2 FVKESK. The CDR3 is made up of 15 amino acids. The CDR3 DNA is TGTGCCAGCAGCCAAGATATTAGCGGCACCTACGAGCAGTACTTC. Its protein product is CASSQDISGTYEQYF.

This clonotype was recorded a few times. The chain carries TRBV24-1 and TRBJ2-7, with D perhaps TRBD1 (6 bases). The CDR3 has 14 amino acids. V was pared by 5 bases and J by 4 bases, with 14 bases between. In germline, CDR1 is KGHDR, CDR2 SFDVKD. CDR3 in amino acids: CATSAEDRIYEQYF. Here the CDR3 DNA reads TGTGCCACCAGTGCTGAGGACAGAATTTACGAGCAGTACTTC.